These 30 T cell receptor beta chains were sequenced from one sample in a study of Graves' ophthalmopathy and Graves' hyperthyroidism. Transcripts of RNA were the source for amplifying TCR beta CDR3 regions. The workflow started with a first-round RT-PCR run with HTBI primers and then moved on to a second-round multiplex PCR. One entry per CDR3 protein, called by TCRdb with MiXCR from the multiplex PCR reads. Found here are some 520,000 distinct CDR3 sequences, approximately 14% of them singletons; the top ten hold 8% to 10%. Sequencing was carried out using blood. Receptors originate from a woman in her 30s with Graves' ophthalmopathy.

In regard to this clonotype: A much larger clone sits a single nucleotide away, making a read error possible. The chain couples TRBV20-1 to TRBJ1-2; tentative D call: TRBD1 (6 bases). The V gene lost 1 base and the J gene lost 2 bases, with 17 bases spanning the gap. CDR1 and CDR2 from the germline V gene are DFQATT and SNEGSKA (reference sequence). This CDR3 comprises 16 residues. CDR3 DNA sequence: TGCAGTGCTAGAGGCAGGGCGGGACATGGGAACTATGGCTACACCTTC. It yields the protein CSARGRAGHGNYGYTF.

The sample holds many counts of this clonotype. This chain joins TRBV15 and TRBJ1-6, with 8 bases aligning to TRBD1. J lost 7 bases, V lost 0 bases, and 5 bases had no gene match. Germline CDR1 reads LNHNV; CDR2 reads YYDKDF (reference sequence). CDR3 length equals 16 residues. The CDR3 DNA sequence: TGTGCCACCAGCAGAGATAGGACAGGGCTGAATTCACCCCTCCACTTT. It yields the protein CATSRDRTGLNSPLHF.

This clonotype has ten or more counts. This chain links TRBV11-2 with TRBJ2-2; D is possibly TRBD2 (5 bases). The CDR3 length is 12 residues. CDR1 and CDR2 (germline): SGHAT, FQNNGV. Between the trimmed V and J ends, which lost 4 bases and 7 bases, there was a span of 7 bases. CDR3 in amino acids: CASSWTGGELFF. CDR3 bases: TGTGCCAGCAGCTGGACTGGCGGGGAGCTGTTTTTT.

This clonotype appeared many times. The rearrangement uses TRBV28 and TRBJ2-7; 7 nucleotides match TRBD1. This CDR3 spans 13 amino acids. The V segment lost 2 bases and the J segment 3 bases; nucleotides outside the gene matches: 1. Per the germline V gene, CDR1 is MDHEN and CDR2 is SYDVKM. DNA for the CDR3: TGTGCCAGCAGTTTAAGGACAGGCTACGAGCAGTACTTC. Its protein product is CASSLRTGYEQYF.

This clonotype appeared many times. CDR3 DNA: TGTGCCAGCAGTAGGAGTACAGGGGGCGCAGCGCATCAAGAGACCCAGTACTTC. Translated: CASSRSTGGAAHQETQYF. The rearrangement uses TRBV6-1 and TRBJ2-5; 9 nucleotides agree with TRBD1. The CDR3 extends over 18 amino acids. Germline loops: CDR1 MNHNS, CDR2 SASEGT. The J segment lost 2 bases and the V segment lost 5 bases, leaving 15 bases of the junction unmatched.

This clonotype has a count of ten or more. The chain carries TRBV12-3 or TRBV12-4 and TRBJ1-3; no definite D call. Trimming pared 7 bases from V and 4 bases from J, leaving 11 bases between. This CDR3 spans 13 amino acids. CDR3 coding DNA: TGTGCCAGCAACATGAAGCGGGGAAACACCATATATTTT. Translation: CASNMKRGNTIYF.

This clonotype has a count of ten or more. The V gene is TRBV2, the J gene TRBJ2-4, with unresolved D. Germline-derived CDR1 and CDR2 are SNHLY and FYNNEI. The CDR3 length is 17 residues. V was pared by 3 bases and J by 0 bases, with 15 bases between. The CDR3 DNA is TGTGCCAGCAGTGATTCTAACTTCAGAATAGCCAAAAACATTCAGTACTTC. Residues: CASSDSNFRIAKNIQYF. Variable domain in full (rest from reference TRBV2 and TRBJ2-4): EPEVTQTPSHQVTQMGQEVILRCVPISNHLYFYWYRQILGQKVEFLVSFYNNEISEKSEIFDDQFSVERPDGSNFTLKIRSTKLEDSAMYFCASSDSNFRIAKNIQYFGAGTRLSVL.

This clonotype was detected ten times or more. This chain links TRBV28 with TRBJ2-7; tentative D call: TRBD2 (6 bases). The V gene lost 2 bases and the J gene lost 2 bases, with 10 bases spanning the gap. CDR1 and CDR2 (germline): MDHEN, SYDVKM. The CDR3 spans 14 residues. The chain's CDR3 is CASSLRLAPYEQYF. The DNA of the CDR3 is TGTGCCAGCAGTTTAAGGCTAGCGCCCTACGAGCAGTACTTC.

This clonotype was recorded at least ten times. V is TRBV6-1 and J is TRBJ2-7; D gene uncertain. Trimming stripped 2 bases from V and 3 bases from J, with 17 bases between. This CDR3 is 16 amino acids long. CDR1 and CDR2 (germline): MNHNS, SASEGT. CDR3 amino acids: CASSEYGTAIYYEQYF. In DNA, the CDR3 is TGTGCCAGCAGTGAATACGGAACAGCAATATACTACGAGCAGTACTTC.

V gene TRBV5-1 combines with J gene TRBJ2-5; weak D call: TRBD2 (5 bases). Germline V CDR1 and CDR2: SGHRS, YFSETQ. V was pared by 0 bases and J by 5 bases, with 20 bases between. CDR3 length: 17 amino acids. The CDR3, as DNA: TGCGCCAGCAGCTTGGGAGCCCGCGGAGGAGGAAAGGAGACCCAGTACTTC. This codes for CASSLGARGGGKETQYF.

This clonotype was recorded at least ten times. V is TRBV6-5 and J is TRBJ1-5; D ambiguous. The ends were cut back, 2 bases at V and 3 bases at J, with 8 bases in the middle. This CDR3 is 14 amino acids long. The germline CDR1 and CDR2 sequences are MNHEY and SVGAGI. The CDR3 nucleotides are TGTGCCAGCAGTTACCCGCAGGACAATCAGCCCCAGCATTTT. Amino acids: CASSYPQDNQPQHF.

As concerns this clonotype: One base away lies a much larger clone, so this may be a sequencing read error. The rearrangement links TRBV2 to TRBJ1-1; TRBD1 agrees at 9 bases. The V and J ends lost 7 bases and 3 bases, in that order; junction bases with no gene match: 3. This CDR3 region has 13 residues. Germline assignment: CDR1 SNHLY and CDR2 FYNNEI. This CDR3 reads CASTRDRDTEAFF. In nucleotides, the CDR3 is TGTGCCAGCACCAGGGACAGGGACACTGAAGCTTTCTTT. The complete variable domain, with remaining parts taken from reference TRBV2 and TRBJ1-1, reads EPEVTQTPSHQVTQMGQEVILRCVPISNHLYFYWYRQILGQKVEFLVSFYNNEISEKSEIFDDQFSVERPDGSNFTLKIRSTKLEDSAMYFCASTRDRDTEAFFGQGTRLTVV.

There are many counts of this clonotype. The chain recombines TRBV6-1 with TRBJ2-7; 7 bases map to TRBD2. V trimming: 3 bases; J trimming: 3 bases; junction bases outside the gene matches: 8. The V gene's germline CDR1 is MNHNS and CDR2 SASEGT. The CDR3 is made up of 15 amino acids. The CDR3 spells CASSDGGSAYYEQYF. The CDR3 DNA follows: TGTGCCAGCAGTGACGGGGGGTCTGCTTACTACGAGCAGTACTTC.

This clonotype was detected many times. V is TRBV7-9 and J is TRBJ1-1; D is possibly TRBD1 (5 bases). The CDR3 spans 14 residues. Per germline, CDR1 SEHNR and CDR2 FQNEAQ (reference sequence). The germline V and J ends were trimmed by 3 bases and 4 bases, with 12 bases remaining between them. CDR3 bases: TGTGCCAGCAGCTTCGTCCGGGGGAGCACTGAAGCTTTCTTT. Encoded protein: CASSFVRGSTEAFF.

Ten or more counts support this clonotype. Given a much more abundant clone one base away, this may be a read error. This chain links TRBV12-3 or TRBV12-4 with TRBJ2-5, with 11 bases identical to TRBD2. This CDR3 comprises 17 residues. The J segment lost 0 bases and the V segment lost 4 bases, leaving 7 bases of the junction unmatched. The CDR3 nucleotides are TGTGCCAGCAGTTCGGGGGCTAGCGGGGGGTACCAAGAGACCCAGTACTTC. Its protein is CASSSGASGGYQETQYF.

This clonotype was recorded many times. CDR3 DNA sequence: TGTGCCAGCAGACGACAGGGCCGGAGCACTGAAGCTTTCTTT. As protein: CASRRQGRSTEAFF. This rearrangement joins TRBV6-4 to TRBJ1-1; TRBD1 matches 7 bases. With V trimmed by 6 bases and J by 4 bases, 8 bases remained unmatched. The CDR3 sequence is 14 residues long. The germline V gene encodes CDR1 MRHNA and CDR2 SNTAGT.

This clonotype was counted ten times or more. CDR3 sequence (DNA): TGTGCCAGCAGTTACGAGAACGAGCAGTACTTC. It specifies CASSYENEQYF. The gene calls are TRBV6-5 and TRBJ2-7; D call uncertain. The CDR3 is made up of 11 amino acids. In germline, CDR1 is MNHEY, CDR2 SVGAGI. V gave up 2 bases and J gave up 5 bases, with 4 bases separating them.

This clonotype was seen many times. V and J are TRBV6-5 and TRBJ2-7; 8 bases are shared with TRBD2. The CDR3 is 14 amino acids. The V segment lost 8 bases and the J segment 1 base; nucleotides outside the gene matches: 7. CDR1 is MNHEY and CDR2 is SVGAGI in the germline V gene. CDR3 nucleotides: TGTGCCAGCCGGGGGGGGGTCGGATCCTACGAGCAGTACTTC. Protein: CASRGGVGSYEQYF.

Concerning this clonotype itself: This likely comes from a read error, as the CDR3 has no conserved phenylalanine or tryptophan at its end. No DNA is shown, since the ends of the CDR3 on it are uncertain; the CDR3 is the one TCRdb lists. The J gene is TRBJ1-2, the V gene TRBV28. Per the germline V gene, CDR1 is MDHEN and CDR2 is SYDVKM. Counting both end residues, the CDR3 totals 13 amino acids. CDR3 region: CASTLSGNYGYTL.

This clonotype was seen at least ten times. The rearrangement joins TRBV6-2 or TRBV6-3 to TRBJ2-4, with 9 bases identical to TRBD1. V lost 6 bases to trimming and J lost 1 base; unmatched junction nucleotides: 10. The CDR3 is 17 residues long. The germline V gene encodes CDR1 MNHEY and CDR2 SVGEGT. The CDR3 region has the DNA TGTGCCAGCAGCTCCTGGACAGGGGAGCTGGCCAAAAACATTCAGTACTTC. This translates into CASSSWTGELAKNIQYF.

This clonotype was recorded many times. The V call is TRBV2, the J call TRBJ2-7, with 12 bases fitting TRBD2. The CDR3 spans 14 residues. V was clipped by 6 bases and J by 4 bases; unmatched bases: 4. Germline CDR1 and CDR2: SNHLY and FYNNEI. In nucleotides, the CDR3 is TGTGCCAGCAGGAGGACTAGCGGGGTTTACGAGCAGTACTTC. Its protein is CASRRTSGVYEQYF.

Ten or more counts support this clonotype. The chain carries TRBV20-1 and TRBJ2-7, with TRBD2 identical over 11 bases. V was clipped by 1 base and J by 0 bases; unmatched bases: 8. The CDR3 extends over 17 amino acids. In germline, CDR1 is DFQATT, CDR2 SNEGSKA (reference sequence). DNA for the CDR3: TGCAGTGCTAGAGTGCGTCTAGCGGGAGGCTTCTCCTACGAGCAGTACTTC. It is translated as CSARVRLAGGFSYEQYF.

The rearrangement links TRBV18 to TRBJ2-7, with a possible D match to TRBD1 (5 bases). This CDR3 is 15 amino acids long. Trimming pared 1 base from V and 2 bases from J, leaving 12 bases between. Germline CDR1 and CDR2: KGHSH and LQKENI. CDR3 region: CASSPQGLGAYEQYF. In nucleotides, the CDR3 is TGTGCCAGCTCACCACAGGGGCTCGGAGCCTACGAGCAGTACTTC.

This clonotype was seen repeatedly, ten times or more. The chain employs TRBV20-1 and TRBJ2-5; TRBD2 might be the D (5 bases). Trimming shortened V by 0 bases and J by 1 base, and 12 bases separated the two germline ends. The CDR3 is 15 amino acids. Germline assignment: CDR1 DFQATT and CDR2 SNEGSKA (reference sequence). In DNA form, the CDR3 reads TGCAGTGCTAGAGAGCCCCGGGGAGCCCAAGAGACCCAGTACTTC. Amino acids: CSAREPRGAQETQYF.

The chain recombines TRBV5-1 with TRBJ2-5, with D uncertain. The germline CDR1 and CDR2 sequences are SGHRS and YFSETQ. The V and J ends lost 2 bases and 1 base respectively, with 15 bases between them. The CDR3 consists of 16 residues. Here the CDR3 DNA reads TGCGCCAGCAGCTTAATGAAGGGAATGGGCCAAGAGACCCAGTACTTC. Protein product: CASSLMKGMGQETQYF.

This clonotype was observed at least ten times. The rearrangement joins TRBV7-2 to TRBJ2-7; TRBD1 or TRBD2 may be the D gene (6 bases each). V was pared by 7 bases and J by 1 base, with 14 bases between. There are 14 residues in the CDR3. Germline V lookup: CDR1 SGHTA, CDR2 FQGNSA. This CDR3 reads CASTQRRGSYEQYF. CDR3 nucleotides: TGTGCCAGCACCCAAAGGAGGGGGTCCTACGAGCAGTACTTC.

The sample holds many counts of this clonotype. The CDR3 DNA reads TGTGCCAGCAGTTTCCACAGGGGGCTGGGGGAGACCCAGTACTTC. It encodes CASSFHRGLGETQYF. The chain employs TRBV6-5 and TRBJ2-5, with 9 bases lining up with TRBD1. Germline V gene sequence: CDR1 MNHEY, CDR2 SVGAGI. The V and J ends lost 4 bases and 5 bases, in that order; junction bases with no gene match: 8. There are 15 residues in the CDR3.

This clonotype showed up many times. In DNA, the CDR3 is TGTGCCAGCGGTCCCGGACAGGGGGCAATGGGATCCTATAATTCACCCCTCCACTTT. This codes for CASGPGQGAMGSYNSPLHF. The rearrangement links TRBV12-3 or TRBV12-4 to TRBJ1-6; the match to TRBD1 covers 11 bases. The CDR3 is 19 amino acids. V lost 8 bases and J lost 1; bases outside the gene matches: 13.

There are many counts of this clonotype. The chain carries TRBV28 and TRBJ1-2; D ambiguous. CDR3 length: 13 residues. V was trimmed by 8 bases and J by 8 bases, leaving 18 bases between them. Germline V gives CDR1 MDHEN, CDR2 SYDVKM. The CDR3 coding sequence is TGTGCCAGCGACCGATCGGACCTTACAGGCTACACCTTC. Amino acid sequence: CASDRSDLTGYTF.

This clonotype was recorded many times. The rearrangement links TRBV6-1 to TRBJ2-5; D uncertain. Germline V gives CDR1 MNHNS, CDR2 SASEGT. CDR3 length: 13 residues. V was clipped by 6 bases and J by 5 bases, with 13 bases between them. CDR3 nucleotides: TGTGCCAGCAGCCCGACTTGGCGGGAGACCCAGTACTTC. This encodes CASSPTWRETQYF.